One and the same sample provided the 4 T cell receptor beta chains below, sequenced in a study of blood T cell repertoires in COVID-19. TCRdb's copy holds only in-frame clones and misses some; the assay was immunoSEQ multiplex PCR. This sample carries roughly 40,000 clones, approximately 88% of them seen once, and the ten largest clones take roughly 10%. The sequencing sample was made of peripheral blood. These TCRs come from a woman in her 70s with acute or convalescent COVID-19.

The V call is TRBV7-9, the J call TRBJ2-3; D remains ambiguous. The V end was cut by 1 base, the J end by 0 bases, with 5 bases between. CDR3 length: 14 amino acids. CDR1 is SEHNR and CDR2 is FQNEAQ in the germline V gene (reference sequence). CDR3 sequence (DNA): TGTGCCAGCAGCTTAGAACAGAGCACAGATACGCAGTATTTT. Protein sequence: CASSLEQSTDTQYF.

The chain carries TRBV30 and TRBJ2-1; TRBD1 might be the D (6 bases). V was trimmed by 4 bases and J by 6 bases, leaving 7 bases between them. CDR1 is GTSNPN, CDR2 SVGIG, per germline (reference sequence). This CDR3 has 11 amino acids. The CDR3 DNA sequence: TGTGCCTGGACAGGGGTCAATGAGCAGTTCTTC. This encodes CAWTGVNEQFF.

The CDR3: CASSLTGQGISDEQYV. In nucleotides, the CDR3 is TGTGCCAGCAGTTTAACCGGGCAGGGGATAAGCGACGAGCAGTACGTC. The rearrangement joins TRBV27 to TRBJ2-7; maybe TRBD1 (6 bases). Per germline, CDR1 MNHEY and CDR2 SMNVEV (reference sequence). This CDR3 comprises 16 residues. The V end was cut by 2 bases, the J end by 5 bases, with 19 bases between.

V usage is TRBV5-1 and J usage is TRBJ1-2; the D is unclear. This CDR3 spans 13 amino acids. Germline V gene sequence: CDR1 SGHRS, CDR2 YFSETQ. Trimming removed 0 bases at V and 7 bases at J, with 10 bases between. The CDR3: CASSLATGSGYTF. Written as DNA, the CDR3 is TGCGCCAGCAGCTTGGCCACCGGGAGTGGCTACACCTTC.